There are a few counts of the clone carrying this T cell receptor beta chain. Its antigen remains unidentified. This sample was included in a study of blood T cells in healthy people across ages. The germline V and J ends were trimmed by 1 base and 5 bases, with 9 bases remaining between them. The CDR3 has 14 residues. The germline V gene has CDR1 SEHNR and CDR2 FQNEAQ (reference sequence). It was with a sample-barcoded 5' primer and a J-beta primer mix that a second PCR of about 6 to 12 cycles was run. Each cDNA molecule, via a template-switch adaptor with 12 random nucleotides, was tagged. Each CDR3 protein is one row after TCRdb ran MiXCR on the 5' RACE reads. The table records hundreds of thousands of distinct CDR3 sequences, around 21% of them present only once. General study results and limits: The study regarded diversity estimates from one million T cells as underestimates.

The sequencing input was blood. The rearrangement links TRBV7-9 to TRBJ2-1; D may be TRBD2 (6 bases). The origin of this receptor is a man between 65 and 80 years old in good health. CDR3 nucleotides: TGTGCCAGCAGCTTAGTACGGGAGCACAATGAGCAGTTCTTC. Translating it yields CASSLVREHNEQFF. Based on the CDR3 plus reference TRBV7-9 and TRBJ2-1, the full variable domain is DTGVSQNPRHKITKRGQNVTFRCDPISEHNRLYWYRQTLGQGPEFLTYFQNEAQLEKSRLLSDRFSAERPKGSFSTLEIQRTEQGDSAMYLCASSLVREHNEQFFGPGTRLTVL.